Sequencing of this T cell receptor (beta chain) was carried out in a study of T-cell memory formation after mild COVID-19. There are 15 residues in the CDR3. Germline lookup yields CDR1 MDHEN and CDR2 SYDVKM. Trimming took off 5 bases at V and 1 base at J, with 14 bases between the two ends. A single record per CDR3 protein comes from TCRdb applying MiXCR to the 5' RACE reads. This sample has about 360,000 distinct CDR3 sequences; 14% occur once, and the top ten carry less than 25%. The TCR sequence derives from a man aged 18 to 29 who had mild COVID-19 (a few samples of this study predate the infection). Cell type and time point are not known. The chain joins TRBV28 to TRBJ1-1, with a possible D match to TRBD1 (5 bases). The source material was PBMCs or a T cell subset sorted from them (not recorded which). DNA for the CDR3: TGTGCCAGCAGTCAGCCGGGACTCTGGAACACTGAAGCTTTCTTT. Translation: CASSQPGLWNTEAFF.